One and the same sample provided the 5 T cell receptor beta chains below, sequenced in a study of T cell responses to AZD1222 COVID-19 vaccine. The protocol was immunoSEQ multiplex PCR, while the TCRdb copy is restricted to in-frame clones and leaves out a portion. Found here are some 160,000 clones, around 93% of them singletons; the top ten hold 4.4%. The sample in question was peripheral blood, obtained on day 0 of AZD1222 vaccination. These receptors were taken from an adult in good health.

The J gene is TRBJ2-1, the V gene TRBV24-1; 13 nucleotides agree with TRBD2. Trimming at V came to 3 bases and at J to 12 bases, leaving 10 bases not matched to a gene. CDR1 is KGHDR, CDR2 SFDVKD, per germline. The CDR3 loop spans 16 amino acids. In DNA, the CDR3 is TGTGCCACCAGTGATCGACCTGGACTAGCGGGAGTCCCGCAGTTCTTC. Its protein is CATSDRPGLAGVPQFF.

This clone was detected only once. The V call is TRBV4-1, the J call TRBJ2-2; 8 nucleotides align to TRBD2. The CDR3 has 15 amino acids. The germline gives CDR1 MGHRA, CDR2 YSYEKL. The V segment lost 0 bases and the J segment 7 bases; nucleotides outside the gene matches: 4. CDR3 nucleotide sequence: TGCGCCAGCAGCCAAGATCTAAGCGGGAGCGGGGAGCTGTTTTTT. As protein: CASSQDLSGSGELFF.

The rearrangement joins TRBV5-1 to TRBJ1-2, with TRBD1 matching over 8 bases. V was pared by 4 bases and J by 3 bases, with 5 bases of the junction left unmatched. Germline V gene data show CDR1 as SGHRS and CDR2 as YFSETQ. The CDR3 loop spans 14 amino acids. Here the CDR3 reads CASSPGQGHYGYTF. The CDR3 region has the DNA TGCGCCAGCAGCCCCGGACAGGGACACTATGGCTACACCTTC.

This chain links TRBV3-1 (or the pseudogene TRBV3-2) with TRBJ2-3, with 9 bases that match TRBD2. Trimming took 3 bases from V and 5 from J; bases not matched to a gene: 6. CDR1 and CDR2 from the germline V gene are LGHDT and YNNKEL (reference sequence). The CDR3 consists of 15 residues. The CDR3 region has the DNA TGTGCCAGCAGCCAGGCGGCGGGAGGGTTAGATACGCAGTATTTT. This codes for CASSQAAGGLDTQYF.

The chain uses TRBV18 and TRBJ1-1; D gene uncertain. V was trimmed by 2 bases and J by 10 bases, leaving 14 bases between them. CDR1 and CDR2 (germline): KGHSH, LQKENI. The CDR3 sequence is 13 residues long. CDR3 sequence: CASSPSETRGAFF. The CDR3 DNA reads as TGTGCCAGCTCACCATCCGAGACCAGAGGAGCTTTCTTT.